Each of the 10 T cell receptor beta chains below was sequenced from the same sample in a study of T cell responses to AZD1222 COVID-19 vaccine. Only in-frame clones appear in the TCRdb table, and some are missing; sequencing was by immunoSEQ multiplex PCR. The sample has under 110,000 clones; about 90% are singletons. This material consisted of peripheral blood, taken 28 days after the second AZD1222 dose. The receptors derive from an adult who received the AZD1222 COVID-19 vaccine.

This sequence joins TRBV30 and TRBJ1-1, with TRBD1 matching 8 bases. Germline V gene sequence: CDR1 GTSNPN, CDR2 SVGIG (reference sequence). J lost 5 bases, V lost 2 bases, and 1 base had no gene match. This CDR3 comprises 12 residues. CDR3 sequence reads: CAWSRQGTEAFF. The CDR3 DNA reads as TGTGCCTGGAGTAGACAGGGGACTGAAGCTTTCTTT. The variable domain in full, with the rest retrieved from reference TRBV30 and TRBJ1-1, is SQTIHQWPATLVQPVGSPLSLECTVEGTSNPNLYWYRQAAGRGLQLLFYSVGIGQISSEVPQNLSASRPQDRQFILSSKKLLLSDSGFYLCAWSRQGTEAFFGQGTRLTVV.

This clone showed up just a few times. The rearrangement joins TRBV21-1 to TRBJ2-1; TRBD2 was called by the table and not checked on the DNA. TRBV21-1 is reported as a pseudogene. CDR3 length: 13 residues. CDR3 sequence: CARQLAGGREQFF. The CDR3 bases are TGTGCCAGGCAACTAGCGGGGGGCCGAGAGCAGTTCTTC.

The CDR3, as DNA: TGTGCCAGCGGAGCGGGAGAGACGAATGAGCAGTTCTTC. It encodes CASGAGETNEQFF. This rearrangement joins TRBV5-6 to TRBJ2-1; 8 positions agree with TRBD2. There are 13 residues in the CDR3. Losses at the gene ends were 7 bases for V and 7 bases for J; bases not matched to a gene: 7. Germline CDR1 and CDR2: SGHDT and YYEEEE.

This chain joins TRBV7-2 and TRBJ2-4; D possibly corresponds to TRBD2 (5 bases). The germline V gene has CDR1 SGHTA and CDR2 FQGNSA. V was cut by 0 bases and J by 5 bases, with 8 bases left in between. This CDR3 has 14 residues. The DNA for the CDR3 is TGTGCCAGCAGCTTAGCCGGAGGAGAAAACATTCAGTACTTC. Amino acid sequence: CASSLAGGENIQYF.

This clone has more than one count but fewer than ten. This chain links TRBV29-1 with TRBJ2-3; unclear D gene. CDR1 and CDR2 from the germline V gene are SQVTM and ANQGSEA. The ends were cut back, 7 bases at V and 2 bases at J, with 10 bases in the middle. The CDR3 has 12 amino acids. CDR3 in amino acids: CSGESSTDTQYF. As DNA, the CDR3 is TGCAGCGGGGAATCGTCCACAGATACGCAGTATTTT.

The chain employs TRBV27 and TRBJ2-6; no definite D call. Trimming pared 3 bases from V and 2 bases from J, leaving 8 bases between. Germline assignment: CDR1 MNHEY and CDR2 SMNVEV (reference sequence). The CDR3 covers 15 residues. The CDR3 protein is CASSFGLAGANVLTF. CDR3 DNA sequence: TGTGCCAGCAGTTTCGGGTTGGCTGGGGCCAACGTCCTGACTTTC.

The gene calls are TRBV21-1 and TRBJ2-3; the DNA was not compared with TRBD2, the D call given in the table. TRBV21-1 is marked as a pseudogene. The CDR3 is 18 residues long. The CDR3, as DNA: TGTGCCAGCAGCATAGGACTAGCGGGGGGACCTAGCACAGATACGCAGTATTTT. Protein: CASSIGLAGGPSTDTQYF.

This clone was seen more than once but under ten times. The chain couples TRBV5-1 to TRBJ2-1; no clear D gene. This CDR3 has 13 amino acids. The V gene lost 0 bases and the J gene lost 3 bases, with 4 bases spanning the gap. Germline V lookup: CDR1 SGHRS, CDR2 YFSETQ. The CDR3 DNA reads TGCGCCAGCAGCTTGGACCACTACAATGAGCAGTTCTTC. Residues: CASSLDHYNEQFF.

V and J are TRBV7-3 and TRBJ2-7; D could derive from TRBD1 or TRBD2 (5 bases each). The CDR3 consists of 13 residues. Trimming shortened V by 1 base and J by 3 bases, and 7 bases separated the two germline ends. The germline CDR1 and CDR2 sequences are SGHTA and FQGTGA. CDR3 DNA: TGTGCCAGCAGCTTAAGGGACGGCTACGAGCAGTACTTC. This gives the protein CASSLRDGYEQYF.

V gene TRBV5-6 combines with J gene TRBJ1-1; D perhaps matches TRBD1 (5 bases). CDR1 and CDR2 from the germline V gene are SGHDT and YYEEEE. This CDR3 is built from 12 residues. Trimming cost V 3 bases and J 5 bases, with 8 bases left between them. CDR3 residues: CASSSRGTEAFF. As DNA, the CDR3 is TGTGCCAGCAGCTCCCGGGGGACTGAAGCTTTCTTT.